A single T cell receptor beta chain is shown here with its context. The CDR3 sequence is 14 residues long. Germline V gene lookup returns CDR1 LNHDA and CDR2 SQIVND (reference sequence). V lost 5 bases to trimming and J lost 3 bases; unmatched junction nucleotides: 4. Original data processing: Amplified reference gene primers provided the basis for estimating nucleated cell counts. Repertoires were generated with immunoSEQ multiplex PCR, while TCRdb's copy carries only in-frame clones and drops some. From that table come the V and J calls and clone size; the DNA was used to work out D and trimming. The sample includes 80,000 to 90,000 clones, around 85% seen only once; the top ten take approximately 5.1%. The data belong to a study of blood T cell repertoires in COVID-19. Study-wide context: The study drew acute and convalescent COVID-19 samples from the United States, Italy and Spain. Sources were T cells, B-cell-depleted T cells, or PBMCs; the material itself was cDNA or gDNA.

The sample was peripheral blood. This receptor was taken from a man between 60 and 70 years old with acute or convalescent COVID-19. The chain recombines TRBV19 with TRBJ1-2; 9 bases match TRBD1. Written as DNA, the CDR3 is TGTGCCAGTAGTGACACAGGGGGCTACTATGGCTACACCTTC. Amino acids: CASSDTGGYYGYTF.